The sequence of this T cell receptor (beta chain) was determined in a study of blood T cell repertoires in COVID-19. Study-level background: The study drew acute and convalescent COVID-19 samples from the United States, Italy and Spain.

Recovery meant two consecutive negative NP/OP PCR tests, professional clearance, or resolved symptoms. The protocol was immunoSEQ multiplex PCR, while the TCRdb copy is restricted to in-frame clones and leaves out a portion. This table holds a few hundred thousand clones, approximately 89% found once. The V gene's germline CDR1 is SEHNR and CDR2 FQNEAQ (reference sequence). V shed 3 bases, J shed 7 bases, and the junction held 8 bases outside the gene matches. This CDR3 spans 15 amino acids. V and J are TRBV7-9 and TRBJ2-1, with 8 bases that match TRBD2. This clonotype originated in a woman aged 25-40 years who had recovered from COVID-19. Material for sequencing was PBMCs or T cells enriched from blood (not recorded which). The CDR3 sequence: CASSFTAGDRNEQFF. DNA for the CDR3: TGTGCCAGCAGCTTCACAGCGGGAGACCGGAATGAGCAGTTCTTC.